Listed here are 3 T cell receptor beta chains from one sample, sequenced in a study of blood T cells in healthy people across ages. Combining a sample-barcoded 5' primer with a J-beta primer mix, a second PCR ran for 7 to 11 cycles. TCRdb ran MiXCR on the 5' RACE reads and lists one entry per CDR3 protein. This sample has 600,000 to 900,000 distinct CDR3 sequences, with around a quarter found just once. Separately, the same data were catalogued under a study of T cells of mothers and their children.

The sequencing sample was made of blood. The receptors were gathered from a boy aged 5-17 years in good health.

The sample holds a few counts of this clonotype. CDR3 amino acids: CSARDWASGGNEQYF. The CDR3 DNA reads TGCAGTGCTAGGGATTGGGCTAGCGGGGGAAACGAGCAGTACTTC. V is TRBV20-1 and J is TRBJ2-7; 10 bases line up with TRBD2. In germline, CDR1 is DFQATT, CDR2 SNEGSKA (reference sequence). This CDR3 has 15 residues. V lost 3 bases to trimming and J lost 5 bases; unmatched junction nucleotides: 10.

The gene calls are TRBV10-3 and TRBJ1-2, with D uncertain. Germline values: CDR1 ENHRY, CDR2 SYGVKD. V lost 4 bases to trimming and J lost 1 base, with 13 bases between them. This CDR3 has 15 amino acids. The CDR3 DNA is TGTGCCATCAGTGTGCAAACCCAGGTTAACTATGGCTACACCTTC. Protein: CAISVQTQVNYGYTF.

This clonotype was seen a handful of times. V and J are TRBV2 and TRBJ1-1; D gene ambiguous. CDR3 length equals 14 residues. Trimming pared 3 bases from V and 2 bases from J, leaving 10 bases between. Germline CDR1 is SNHLY and CDR2 is FYNNEI. This CDR3 is CASSDSGLNTEAFF. CDR3 nucleotide sequence: TGTGCCAGCAGTGATTCGGGCCTCAACACTGAAGCTTTCTTT. Full variable domain (outside the CDR3, taken from reference TRBV2 and TRBJ1-1): EPEVTQTPSHQVTQMGQEVILRCVPISNHLYFYWYRQILGQKVEFLVSFYNNEISEKSEIFDDQFSVERPDGSNFTLKIRSTKLEDSAMYFCASSDSGLNTEAFFGQGTRLTVV.